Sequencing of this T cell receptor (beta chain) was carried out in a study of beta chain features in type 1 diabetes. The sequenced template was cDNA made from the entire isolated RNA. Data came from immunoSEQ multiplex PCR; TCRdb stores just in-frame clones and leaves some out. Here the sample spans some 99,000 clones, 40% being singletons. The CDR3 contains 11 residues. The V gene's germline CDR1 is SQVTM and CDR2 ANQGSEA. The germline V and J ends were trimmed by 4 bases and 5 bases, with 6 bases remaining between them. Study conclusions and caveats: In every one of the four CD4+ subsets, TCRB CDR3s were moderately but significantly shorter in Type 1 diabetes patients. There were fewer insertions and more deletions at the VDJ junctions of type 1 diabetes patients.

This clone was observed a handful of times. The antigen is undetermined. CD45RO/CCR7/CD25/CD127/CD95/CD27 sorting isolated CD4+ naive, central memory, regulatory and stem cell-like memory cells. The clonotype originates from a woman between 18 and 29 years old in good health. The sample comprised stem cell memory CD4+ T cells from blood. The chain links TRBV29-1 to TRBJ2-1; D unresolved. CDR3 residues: CSVGANNEQFF. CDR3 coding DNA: TGCAGCGTTGGGGCAAACAATGAGCAGTTCTTC.